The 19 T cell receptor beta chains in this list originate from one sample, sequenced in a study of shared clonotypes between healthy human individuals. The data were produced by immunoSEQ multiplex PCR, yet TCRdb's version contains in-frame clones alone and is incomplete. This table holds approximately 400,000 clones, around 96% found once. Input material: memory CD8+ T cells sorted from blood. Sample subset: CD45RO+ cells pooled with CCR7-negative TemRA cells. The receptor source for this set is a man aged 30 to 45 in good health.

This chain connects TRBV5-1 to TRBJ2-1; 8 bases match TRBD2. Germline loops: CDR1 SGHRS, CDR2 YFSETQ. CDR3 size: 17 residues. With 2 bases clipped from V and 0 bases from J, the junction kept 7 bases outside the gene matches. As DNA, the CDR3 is TGCGCCAGCAGCTTTAACCTAGCGGGTAGCTCCTACAATGAGCAGTTCTTC. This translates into CASSFNLAGSSYNEQFF.

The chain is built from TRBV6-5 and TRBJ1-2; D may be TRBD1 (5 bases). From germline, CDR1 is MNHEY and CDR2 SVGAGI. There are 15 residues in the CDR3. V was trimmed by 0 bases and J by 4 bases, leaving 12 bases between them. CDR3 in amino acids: CASSYSARVGYGYTF. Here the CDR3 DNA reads TGTGCCAGCAGTTACTCTGCCAGGGTGGGCTATGGCTACACCTTC.

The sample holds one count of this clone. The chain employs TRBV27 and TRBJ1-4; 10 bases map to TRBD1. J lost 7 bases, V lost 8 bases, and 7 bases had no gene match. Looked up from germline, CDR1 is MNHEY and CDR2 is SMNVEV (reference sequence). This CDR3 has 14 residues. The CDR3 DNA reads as TGTGCCAGCCCCGACAGGGGGCCCGGTGAAAAACTGTTTTTT. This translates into CASPDRGPGEKLFF. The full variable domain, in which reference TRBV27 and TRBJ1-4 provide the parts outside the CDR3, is EAQVTQNPRYLITVTGKKLTVTCSQNMNHEYMSWYRQDPGLGLRQIYYSMNVEVTDKGDVPEGYKVSRKEKRNFPLILESPSPNQTSLYFCASPDRGPGEKLFFGSGTQLSVL.

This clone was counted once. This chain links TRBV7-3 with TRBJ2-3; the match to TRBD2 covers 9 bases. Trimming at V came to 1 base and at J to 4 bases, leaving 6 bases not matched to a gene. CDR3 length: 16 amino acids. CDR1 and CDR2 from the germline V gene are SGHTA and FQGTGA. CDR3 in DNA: TGTGCCAGCAGCTTAAGTGCGGGAGGGCCCGCAGATACGCAGTATTTT. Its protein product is CASSLSAGGPADTQYF.

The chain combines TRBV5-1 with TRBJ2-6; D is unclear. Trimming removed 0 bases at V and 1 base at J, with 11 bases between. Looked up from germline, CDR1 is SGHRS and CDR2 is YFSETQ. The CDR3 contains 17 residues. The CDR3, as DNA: TGCGCCAGCAGCTTGGGCACACCACCATCTGGGGCCAACGTCCTGACTTTC. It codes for CASSLGTPPSGANVLTF.

The chain's CDR3 is CASSELAGVYEQYF. For the CDR3, the DNA is TGTGCCAGCAGTGAACTAGCGGGAGTTTACGAGCAGTACTTC. This chain joins TRBV2 and TRBJ2-7; 10 positions match TRBD2. The CDR3 spans 14 residues. After removal of 2 bases from V and 4 bases from J, the junction contained 2 bases not matched to a gene. Looked up from germline, CDR1 is SNHLY and CDR2 is FYNNEI.

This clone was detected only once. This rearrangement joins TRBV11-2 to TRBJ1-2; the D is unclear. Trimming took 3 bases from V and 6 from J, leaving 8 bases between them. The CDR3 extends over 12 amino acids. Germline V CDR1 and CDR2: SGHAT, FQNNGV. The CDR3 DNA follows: TGTGCCAGCAGCTTCGGGTTGGATGGCTACACCTTC. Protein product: CASSFGLDGYTF.

CDR3 sequence reads: CATSRDPRGGYTF. DNA of the CDR3: TGTGCCACCAGCAGAGATCCCAGGGGTGGCTACACCTTC. The genes are TRBV15 and TRBJ1-2, with D possibly being TRBD1 (6 bases). V lost 0 bases and J lost 7, with 9 bases in between. Germline V gene lookup returns CDR1 LNHNV and CDR2 YYDKDF (reference sequence). The CDR3 runs to 13 residues.

The CDR3 spells CASSLGGTGYNSPLHF. As DNA, the CDR3 is TGTGCCAGCAGCTTAGGGGGGACAGGTTATAATTCACCCCTCCACTTT. This rearrangement joins TRBV7-8 to TRBJ1-6; TRBD1 aligns across 8 bases. Germline V gene data show CDR1 as SGHVS and CDR2 as FQNEAQ. This CDR3 comprises 16 residues. The V and J ends lost 1 base and 4 bases, in that order; junction bases with no gene match: 3.

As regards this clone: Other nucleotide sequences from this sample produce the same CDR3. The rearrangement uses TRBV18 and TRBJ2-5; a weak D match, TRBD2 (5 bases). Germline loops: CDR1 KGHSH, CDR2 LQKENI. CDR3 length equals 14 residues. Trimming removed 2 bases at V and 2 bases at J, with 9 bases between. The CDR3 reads CASSPTSGQETQYF. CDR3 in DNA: TGTGCCAGCTCACCAACGTCGGGGCAAGAGACCCAGTACTTC.

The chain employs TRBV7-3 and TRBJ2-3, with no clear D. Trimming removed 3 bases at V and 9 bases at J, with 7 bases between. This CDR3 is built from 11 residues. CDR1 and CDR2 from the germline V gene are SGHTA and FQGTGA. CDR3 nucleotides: TGTGCCAGCAGCTTGGGTGGCACGCAGTATTTT. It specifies CASSLGGTQYF.

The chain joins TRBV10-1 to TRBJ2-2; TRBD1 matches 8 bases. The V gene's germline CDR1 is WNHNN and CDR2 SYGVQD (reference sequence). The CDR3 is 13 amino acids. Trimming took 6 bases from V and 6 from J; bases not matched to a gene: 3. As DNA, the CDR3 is TGCGCCAGCAGGGAGACAGGGGCCGGGGAGCTGTTTTTT. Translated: CASRETGAGELFF.

This CDR3 is CASSRPGQSFYEQYF. The CDR3, as DNA: TGTGCCAGCAGCCGTCCGGGACAGTCGTTCTACGAGCAGTACTTC. The chain is built from TRBV6-6 and TRBJ2-7; 7 nucleotides line up with TRBD1. CDR3 length: 15 residues. V lost 6 bases to trimming and J lost 3 bases; unmatched junction nucleotides: 11. Germline CDR1 MNHNY, CDR2 SVGAGI (reference sequence).

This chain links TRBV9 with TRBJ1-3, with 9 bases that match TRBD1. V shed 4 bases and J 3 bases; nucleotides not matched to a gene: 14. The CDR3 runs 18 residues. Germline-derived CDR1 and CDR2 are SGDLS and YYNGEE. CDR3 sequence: CASSTTPGQGKYGNTIYF. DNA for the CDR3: TGTGCCAGCAGCACAACACCGGGACAGGGCAAGTATGGAAACACCATATATTTT.

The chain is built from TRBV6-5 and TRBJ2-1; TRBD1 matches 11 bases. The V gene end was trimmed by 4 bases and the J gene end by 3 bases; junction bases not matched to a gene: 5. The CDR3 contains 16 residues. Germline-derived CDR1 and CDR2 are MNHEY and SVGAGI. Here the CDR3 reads CASSSKGTGGYNEQFF. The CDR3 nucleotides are TGTGCCAGCAGTTCCAAAGGGACAGGGGGCTACAATGAGCAGTTCTTC.

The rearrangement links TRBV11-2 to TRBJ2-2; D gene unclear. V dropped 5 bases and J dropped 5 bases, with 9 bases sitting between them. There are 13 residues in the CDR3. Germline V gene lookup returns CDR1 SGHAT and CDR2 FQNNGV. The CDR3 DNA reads TGTGCCAGCAGCCCTGGAAGGACCGGGGAGCTGTTTTTT. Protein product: CASSPGRTGELFF.

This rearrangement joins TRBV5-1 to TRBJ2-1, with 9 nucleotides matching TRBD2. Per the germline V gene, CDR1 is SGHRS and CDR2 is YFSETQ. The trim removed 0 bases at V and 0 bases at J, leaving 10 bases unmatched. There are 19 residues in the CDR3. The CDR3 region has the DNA TGCGCCAGCAGCTTGGTATGGCTAGCGGGATTGAGCTCCTACAATGAGCAGTTCTTC. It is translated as CASSLVWLAGLSSYNEQFF. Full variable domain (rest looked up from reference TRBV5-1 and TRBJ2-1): KAGVTQTPRYLIKTRGQQVTLSCSPISGHRSVSWYQQTPGQGLQFLFEYFSETQRNKGNFPGRFSGRQFSNSRSEMNVSTLELGDSALYLCASSLVWLAGLSSYNEQFFGPGTRLTVL.

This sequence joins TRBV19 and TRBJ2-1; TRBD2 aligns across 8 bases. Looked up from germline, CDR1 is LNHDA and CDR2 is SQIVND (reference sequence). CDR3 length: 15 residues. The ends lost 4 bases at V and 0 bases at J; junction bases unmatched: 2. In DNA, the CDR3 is TGTGCCAGTAGTAGGACTAGCTACTCCTACAATGAGCAGTTCTTC. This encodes CASSRTSYSYNEQFF. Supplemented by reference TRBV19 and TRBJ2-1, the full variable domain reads DGGITQSPKYLFRKEGQNVTLSCEQNLNHDAMYWYRQDPGQGLRLIYYSQIVNDFQKGDIAEGYSVSREKKESFPLTVTSAQKNPTAFYLCASSRTSYSYNEQFFGPGTRLTVL.

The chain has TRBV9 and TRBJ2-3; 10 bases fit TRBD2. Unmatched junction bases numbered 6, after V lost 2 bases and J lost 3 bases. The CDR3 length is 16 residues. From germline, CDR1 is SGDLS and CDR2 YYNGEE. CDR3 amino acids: CASSVLSGRRTDTQYF. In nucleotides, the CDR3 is TGTGCCAGCAGCGTTCTTAGCGGGAGGAGAACAGATACGCAGTATTTT.